This is a list of T cell receptor beta chains from one sample in a study of blood T cell repertoires in COVID-19. Assay used: immunoSEQ multiplex PCR; TCRdb lists only in-frame clones, some missing. The data contain 44,000 or so clones, approximately 71% of them singletons. The sequenced sample was peripheral blood. All receptors come from a man older than 75 with acute or convalescent COVID-19. Both conserved end residues are part of each CDR3. Each record gives: CDR3 length, V gene, clone size, J gene, CDR3 protein. Only part of the rows carry a size: once, few, many, or a class if the clone is expanded.

16	TRBV7-2	NA	TRBJ2-4	CASSSLGGLEANIQYF
15	TRBV5-6	NA	TRBJ2-2	CASSLGLAGSGELFF
14	TRBV5-1	once	TRBJ2-3	CASRSSGGEDTQYF
13	TRBV6-5	few	TRBJ2-7	CASSQEGTYEQYF
15	TRBV3-1/TRBV3-2	few	TRBJ1-2	CASSQATGANYGYTF
15	TRBV30	NA	TRBJ2-3	CAWARTSPTTDTQYF
14	TRBV10-2	NA	TRBJ2-5	CASSEGAHQETQYF
14	TRBV11-3	many	TRBJ1-1	CASSLGQFGTEAFF
19	TRBV19	few	TRBJ1-6	CATNGRGFYSGSYNSPLHF
15	TRBV11-1	NA	TRBJ2-7	CASSITSGVYYEQYF
16	TRBV9	once	TRBJ1-5	CASSPGTDYSNQPQHF
13	TRBV5-8	NA	TRBJ1-5	CASSRGRDQPQHF
17	TRBV18	many	TRBJ2-3	CASSPRLAGDRADTQYF
15	TRBV7-2	few	TRBJ2-1	CASSSTSGGNNEQFF
19	TRBV19	NA	TRBJ2-6	CASSNPDRGLSRGANVLTF
13	TRBV7-2	NA	TRBJ1-6	CASSFGGSSPLHF
15	TRBV7-8	NA	TRBJ1-2	CASSPLLQGNYGYTF
16	TRBV7-3	NA	TRBJ1-6	CASSPRGQGTNSPLHF
15	TRBV10-3	NA	TRBJ2-7	CAITPGQGIPMEQYF
15	TRBV9	NA	TRBJ1-5	CASSPRDSLNQPQHF
14	TRBV4-1	few	TRBJ1-2	CASSQERVNYGYTF